This entry features one T cell receptor beta chain sequence. This record comes from a study of blood T cell repertoires in COVID-19. The overall study: There were acute and convalescent COVID-19 samples, and they came from the United States, Italy and Spain. T cells, B-cell-depleted T cells, or PBMCs supplied cDNA or gDNA.

In the source study's methods: Counts of nucleated cells, estimated from reference gene primer amplification, were obtained. The method was immunoSEQ multiplex PCR; TCRdb's version includes in-frame clones alone and lacks a portion of them. V, J and clone size are those of that table, while D and trimming were read from the DNA. Seen here are about 48,000 clones, approximately 85% observed once, and the top ten hold 15% to 18%. The germline CDR1 and CDR2 sequences are MNHEY and SMNVEV (reference sequence). The CDR3 spans 15 residues. The trim removed 8 bases at V and 4 bases at J, leaving 8 bases unmatched.

Specimen: peripheral blood. This TCR came from a human donor in a cohort sampled during active COVID-19. The donor label of this sample is uncertain. This chain joins TRBV27 and TRBJ2-5, with 12 positions matching TRBD2. The DNA of the CDR3 is TGTGCCAGCCCCGGACTAGCGGGGTATCCAGAGACCCAGTACTTC. Protein: CASPGLAGYPETQYF.